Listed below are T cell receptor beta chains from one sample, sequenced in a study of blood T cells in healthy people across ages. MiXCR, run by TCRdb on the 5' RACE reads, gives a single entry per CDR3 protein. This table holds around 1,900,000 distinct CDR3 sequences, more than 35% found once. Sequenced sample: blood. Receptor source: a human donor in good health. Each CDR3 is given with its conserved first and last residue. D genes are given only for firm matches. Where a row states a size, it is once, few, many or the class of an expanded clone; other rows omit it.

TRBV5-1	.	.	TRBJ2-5	CASSSGRLKETQYF	TGCGCCAGCAGCTCGGGACGGCTAAAAGAGACCCAGTACTTC
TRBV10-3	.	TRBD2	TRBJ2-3	CAISEAPGLAKDTQYF	TGTGCCATCAGTGAGGCTCCGGGACTAGCGAAAGATACGCAGTATTTT
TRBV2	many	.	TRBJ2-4	CASSGDFSTPQYF	TGTGCCAGCAGTGGGGACTTTTCTACCCCCCAGTACTTC
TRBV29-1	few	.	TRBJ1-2	CSVEEPGPSYGYTF	TGCAGCGTTGAAGAGCCGGGACCGAGCTATGGCTACACCTTC
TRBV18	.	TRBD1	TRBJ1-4	CASSPPGQSNEKLFF	TGTGCCAGCTCACCACCGGGACAGTCTAATGAAAAACTGTTTTTT
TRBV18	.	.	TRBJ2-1	CASSPLGRDNEQFF	TGTGCCAGCTCACCACTGGGCAGAGACAATGAGCAGTTCTTC
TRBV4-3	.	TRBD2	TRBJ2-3	CASSPEIAGGGTDTQYF	TGCGCCAGCAGCCCCGAAATAGCGGGGGGTGGCACAGATACGCAGTATTTT
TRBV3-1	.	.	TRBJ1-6	CASSQFGVNSPLHF	TGTGCCAGCAGCCAATTCGGGGTTAATTCACCCCTCCACTTT
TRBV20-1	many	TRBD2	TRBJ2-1	CSANSGTSSYNEQFF	TGCAGTGCTAACTCAGGGACTAGCTCCTACAATGAGCAGTTCTTC
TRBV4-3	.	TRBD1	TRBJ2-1	CASSQHRGSIYEQFF	TGCGCCAGCAGCCAACACAGGGGTTCGATCTATGAGCAGTTCTTC
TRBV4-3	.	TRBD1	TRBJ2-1	CASSQDPPGGEQFF	TGCGCCAGCAGCCAAGACCCACCAGGGGGTGAGCAGTTCTTC
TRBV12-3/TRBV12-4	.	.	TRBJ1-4	CASSLSREGREKLFF	TGTGCCAGCAGTTTATCCAGGGAGGGTCGGGAAAAACTGTTTTTT
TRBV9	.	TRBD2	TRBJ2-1	CASSGPGLVNNEQFF	TGTGCCAGCAGCGGACCGGGACTAGTCAACAATGAGCAGTTCTTC
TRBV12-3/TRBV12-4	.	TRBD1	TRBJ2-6	CASRRQGAGANVLTF	TGTGCCAGCAGAAGACAGGGGGCTGGGGCCAACGTCCTGACTTTC
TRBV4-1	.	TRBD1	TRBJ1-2	CASSRQGNNYGYTF	TGTGCCAGTAGTCGACAGGGGAATAACTATGGCTACACCTTC
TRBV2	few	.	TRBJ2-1	CASSAAVLTYNEQFF	TGTGCCAGCAGTGCCGCAGTATTGACCTACAATGAGCAGTTCTTC
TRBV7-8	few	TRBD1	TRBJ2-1	CASSLGQGSQFF	TGTGCCAGCAGCTTAGGACAGGGTTCACAGTTCTTC
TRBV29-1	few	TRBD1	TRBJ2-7	CSVLQGDYEQYF	TGCAGCGTTCTACAGGGGGACTACGAGCAGTACTTC
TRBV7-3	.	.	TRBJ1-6	CASSLTGQSGNNSPLHF	TGTGCCAGCAGCTTAACCGGACAGAGTGGCAATAATTCACCCCTCCACTTT
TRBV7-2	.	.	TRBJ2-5	CASSPRYGIGNEQYF	TGTGCCAGCAGCCCCCGGTACGGGATTGGGAATGAGCAGTACTTC
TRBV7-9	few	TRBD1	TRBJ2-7	CASSPGTGGNDEQYF	TGTGCCAGCAGCCCGGGGACAGGGGGCAACGACGAGCAGTACTTC
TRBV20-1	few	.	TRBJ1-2	CSARGPRDAGYTF	TGCAGTGCTAGGGGCCCCCGGGATGCTGGCTACACCTTC
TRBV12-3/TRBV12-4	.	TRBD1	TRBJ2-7	CASTGTGLREQYF	TGTGCCAGCACTGGGACAGGTCTACGCGAGCAGTACTTC
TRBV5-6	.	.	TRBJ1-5	CASSFGSAYSNQPQHF	TGTGCCAGCAGCTTCGGCAGCGCTTATAGCAATCAGCCCCAGCATTTT
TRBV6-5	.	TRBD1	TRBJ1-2	CASTKQGGFIHGYTF	TGTGCCAGCACTAAACAGGGGGGGTTTATTCATGGCTACACCTTC
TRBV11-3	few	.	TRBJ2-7	CASSFVTAREQYF	TGTGCCAGCAGCTTCGTAACGGCGAGGGAGCAGTACTTC
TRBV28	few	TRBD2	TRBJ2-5	CASSLAGGPRTQYF	TGTGCCAGCAGTTTAGCGGGGGGTCCTCGGACCCAGTACTTC
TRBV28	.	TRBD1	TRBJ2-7	CASRGSTGEYEQYF	TGTGCCAGCAGGGGATCGACAGGGGAATACGAGCAGTACTTC
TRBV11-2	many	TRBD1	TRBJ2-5	CASSQPGTGKPSRYF	TGTGCCAGCAGCCAACCCGGGACAGGGAAACCTTCTAGGTACTTC
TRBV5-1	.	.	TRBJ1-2	CASSPRTRGANGYTF	TGCGCCAGCAGCCCCCGCACGAGGGGGGCGAATGGCTACACCTTC
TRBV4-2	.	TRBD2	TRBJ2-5	CASSQGSGGDPETQYF	TGTGCCAGCAGCCAAGGAAGCGGGGGGGATCCTGAGACCCAGTACTTC
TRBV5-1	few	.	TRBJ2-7	CASSLAGSYNEQYF	TGTGCCAGCAGCTTAGCCGGGAGCTACAATGAGCAGTACTTC
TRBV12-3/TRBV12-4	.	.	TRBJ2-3	CASSLEEYTSTDTQYF	TGTGCCAGCAGTTTAGAGGAATACACTAGCACAGATACGCAGTATTTT
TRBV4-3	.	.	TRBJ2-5	CASSQGLADGETQYF	TGCGCCAGCAGCCAAGGGTTAGCGGACGGGGAGACCCAGTACTTC
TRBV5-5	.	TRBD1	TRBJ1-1	CASSAPTGESTEAFF	TGTGCCAGCAGCGCCCCGACAGGGGAGAGCACTGAAGCTTTCTTT
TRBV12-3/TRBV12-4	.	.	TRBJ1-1	CASIGQMNTEAFF	TGTGCCAGCATTGGACAGATGAACACTGAAGCTTTCTTT
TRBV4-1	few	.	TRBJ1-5	CASSPSWGNQPQHF	TGCGCCAGCAGCCCCAGTTGGGGCAATCAGCCCCAGCATTTT
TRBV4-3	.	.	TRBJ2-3	CASSQVSPGVIDTQYF	TGCGCCAGCAGCCAAGTGTCCCCGGGGGTAATAGATACGCAGTATTTT
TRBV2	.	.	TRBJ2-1	CASSDDRTYNEQFF	TGTGCCAGCAGTGATGATAGGACATACAATGAGCAGTTCTTC
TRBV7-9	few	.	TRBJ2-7	CASRSAQDPYEQYF	TGTGCCAGCAGGTCGGCCCAGGATCCCTACGAGCAGTACTTC
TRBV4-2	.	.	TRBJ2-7	CASSQGPNPYEQYF	TGTGCCAGCAGCCAAGGTCCTAACCCCTACGAGCAGTACTTC
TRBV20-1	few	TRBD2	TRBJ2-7	CSARAPSSGGPYEQYF	TGCAGTGCTAGGGCCCCCTCTAGCGGGGGTCCCTACGAGCAGTACTTC
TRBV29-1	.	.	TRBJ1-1	CSVVAGEAFF	TGCAGCGTTGTGGCAGGGGAAGCTTTCTTT
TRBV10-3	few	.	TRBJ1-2	CAISEQDYGYTF	TGTGCCATCAGTGAGCAGGACTATGGCTACACCTTC
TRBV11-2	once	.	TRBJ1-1	CASSWWGRQGHITEAFF	TGTGCCAGCAGCTGGTGGGGGAGGCAGGGCCACATCACTGAAGCTTTCTTT
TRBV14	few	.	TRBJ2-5	CASSQVFKTQYF	TGTGCCAGCAGCCAAGTTTTCAAGACCCAGTACTTC
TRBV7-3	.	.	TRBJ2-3	CASSWSSYGDTQYF	TGTGCCAGCAGCTGGAGCAGTTATGGAGATACGCAGTATTTT
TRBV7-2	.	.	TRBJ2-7	CASSSEPAYEQYF	TGTGCCAGCAGCTCCGAACCCGCCTACGAGCAGTACTTC
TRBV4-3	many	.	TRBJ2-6	CASSQAEGSGANVLTF	TGCGCCAGCAGCCAAGCGGAGGGATCTGGGGCCAACGTCCTGACTTTC
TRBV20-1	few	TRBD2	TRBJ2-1	CSARQAGGPYNEQFF	TGCAGTGCTAGACAAGCGGGGGGGCCCTACAATGAGCAGTTCTTC
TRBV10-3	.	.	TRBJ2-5	CAISGPGNERETQYF	TGTGCCATCAGTGGACCTGGGAACGAACGAGAGACCCAGTACTTC
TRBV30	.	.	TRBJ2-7	CACRGNNYEQYF	TGTGCCTGCCGGGGGAACAACTACGAGCAGTACTTC
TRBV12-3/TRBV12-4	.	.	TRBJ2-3	CASSFTGFTDAQYF	TGTGCCAGCAGTTTTACAGGGTTCACAGATGCGCAGTATTTT
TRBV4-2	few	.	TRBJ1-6	CASSQGTEGSPLHF	TGTGCCAGCAGCCAAGGGACTGAGGGTTCACCCCTCCACTTT
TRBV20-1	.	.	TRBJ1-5	CSAGAAGANQIRTSNQPQHF	TGCAGTGCTGGAGCGGCAGGGGCCAACCAGATTCGAACTAGCAATCAGCCCCAGCATTTT
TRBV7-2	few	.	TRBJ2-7	CASNSRGGEVEQYF	TGTGCCAGCAACTCGAGGGGCGGGGAGGTCGAGCAGTACTTC
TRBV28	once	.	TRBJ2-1	CASRSPGSSNEQFF	TGTGCCAGCAGATCCCCGGGGTCCAGCAATGAGCAGTTCTTC
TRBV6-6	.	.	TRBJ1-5	CASSPKTREPQHF	TGTGCCAGCAGTCCTAAAACCCGGGAACCCCAGCATTTT
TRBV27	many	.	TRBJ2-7	CASSLSGSPYEQYF	TGTGCCAGCAGTTTATCCGGCAGCCCCTACGAGCAGTACTTC